This T cell receptor beta chain originates from a study of blood T cells in healthy people across ages. Study results and caveats: Percentage of naive T cells showed a strong correlation with TCR beta diversity.

Every donor gave approximately 10 milliliters of peripheral blood. This clonotype was seen at least ten times. Its target is unknown. CDR1 is SGHRS and CDR2 is YFSETQ in the germline V gene. The CDR3 contains 14 residues. The V end lost 3 bases, the J end lost 1 base, and 8 bases lay between the germline ends. It was with a sample-barcoded 5' primer and a J-beta primer mix that a second PCR of roughly 6 to 12 cycles was run. TCRdb called the 5' RACE reads again in MiXCR, with one record for every CDR3 protein. The sample yields approximately 1.5 million distinct CDR3 sequences, roughly 43% seen once. This TCR came from a woman between 18 and 29 years old in good health. The genes are TRBV5-1 and TRBJ2-1, with D unresolved. The sequenced sample consisted of blood. The CDR3 reads CASSWSSSYNEQFF. DNA of the CDR3: TGCGCCAGCAGCTGGAGCAGTTCCTACAATGAGCAGTTCTTC.